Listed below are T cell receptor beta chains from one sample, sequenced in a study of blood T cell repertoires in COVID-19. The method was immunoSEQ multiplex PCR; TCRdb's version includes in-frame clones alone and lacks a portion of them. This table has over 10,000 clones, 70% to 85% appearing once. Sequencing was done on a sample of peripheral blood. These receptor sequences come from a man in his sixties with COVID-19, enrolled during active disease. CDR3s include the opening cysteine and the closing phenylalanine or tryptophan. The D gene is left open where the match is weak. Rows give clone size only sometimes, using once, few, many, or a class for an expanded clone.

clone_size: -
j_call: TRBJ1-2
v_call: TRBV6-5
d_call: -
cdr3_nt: TGTGCCAGCAGTTACAGAGAAAACTATGGCTACACCTTC
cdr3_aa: CASSYRENYGYTF

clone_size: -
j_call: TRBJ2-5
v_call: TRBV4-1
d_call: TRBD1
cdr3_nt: TGCGCCAGCAGCCAAAAGACAGGGGCCCAAGAGACCCAGTACTTC
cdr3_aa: CASSQKTGAQETQYF

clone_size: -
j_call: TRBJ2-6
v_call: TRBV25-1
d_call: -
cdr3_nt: TGTGCCAGCAGTGACTCAGGGCTCTCTGGGGCCAACGTCCTGACTTTC
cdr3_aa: CASSDSGLSGANVLTF

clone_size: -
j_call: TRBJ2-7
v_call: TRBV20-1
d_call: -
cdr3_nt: TGCAGTGCTAGTTACAAAGCCTACGAGCAGTACTTC
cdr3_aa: CSASYKAYEQYF

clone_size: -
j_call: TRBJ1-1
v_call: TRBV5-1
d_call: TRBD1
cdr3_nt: TGCGCCAGCAGCCAACAGGGGGTGGACACTGAAGCTTTCTTT
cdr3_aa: CASSQQGVDTEAFF

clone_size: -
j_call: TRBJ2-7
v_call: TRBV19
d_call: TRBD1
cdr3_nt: TGTGCCAGTAGTCCACGGACAGGGGGAAGGGACGAGCAGTACTTC
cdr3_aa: CASSPRTGGRDEQYF

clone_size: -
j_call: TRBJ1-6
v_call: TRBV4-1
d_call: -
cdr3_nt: TGCGCCAGCAGCCAGAGGGTCGTAGCGGATCTCGATTCACCCCTCCACTTT
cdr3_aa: CASSQRVVADLDSPLHF

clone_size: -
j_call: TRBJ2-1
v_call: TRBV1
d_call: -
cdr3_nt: TGCACCAGCAGCCAAGAGGGTGGACTCCCCCAATCCTACAATGAGCAGTTCTTC
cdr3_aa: CTSSQEGGLPQSYNEQFF

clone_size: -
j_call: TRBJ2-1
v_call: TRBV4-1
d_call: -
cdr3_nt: TGCGCCAGCAGCCAACCGGGACAATACAATGAGCAGTTCTTC
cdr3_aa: CASSQPGQYNEQFF

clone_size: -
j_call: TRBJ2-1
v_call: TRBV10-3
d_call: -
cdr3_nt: TGTGCCACCATAGATGGGGGGAATGAGCAGTTCTTC
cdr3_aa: CATIDGGNEQFF

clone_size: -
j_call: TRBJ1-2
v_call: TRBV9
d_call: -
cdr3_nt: TGTGCCAGCAGCGTAGTTACCGGCGGGGGTCGAGGCTACACCTTC
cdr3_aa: CASSVVTGGGRGYTF

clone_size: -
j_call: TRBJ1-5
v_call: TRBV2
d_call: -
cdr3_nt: TGTGCCAGCAGCCCCTTCTCCCGGGGTTTGGGTCAGCCCCAGCATTTT
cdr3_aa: CASSPFSRGLGQPQHF

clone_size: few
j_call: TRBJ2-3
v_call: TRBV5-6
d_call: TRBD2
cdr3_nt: TGTGCCAGCAGTTCTAGACAGGGACTAGCGGGATACACAGATACGCAGTATTTT
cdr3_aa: CASSSRQGLAGYTDTQYF

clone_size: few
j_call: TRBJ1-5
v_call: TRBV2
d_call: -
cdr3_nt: TGTGCCAGCAACAGGGCGGAACAGCCCCAGCATTTT
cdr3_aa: CASNRAEQPQHF

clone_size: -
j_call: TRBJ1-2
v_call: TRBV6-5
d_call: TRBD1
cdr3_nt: TGTGCCAGCAGTTACGCACCCGACAGGGGACTCGGCTACACCTTC
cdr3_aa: CASSYAPDRGLGYTF

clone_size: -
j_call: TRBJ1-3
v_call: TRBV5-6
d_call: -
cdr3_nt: TGTGCCAGCAGGAAGCAGGGGTCTGGAAACACCATATATTTT
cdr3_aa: CASRKQGSGNTIYF

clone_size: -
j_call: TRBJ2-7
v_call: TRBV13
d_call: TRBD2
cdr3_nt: TGTGCCAGCAGCGCGGGACTAGCGGGAGCCTACGAGCAGTACTTC
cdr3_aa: CASSAGLAGAYEQYF

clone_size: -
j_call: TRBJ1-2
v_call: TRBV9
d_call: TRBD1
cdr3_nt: TGTGCCAGCAGCGTAGATCTAGGGGGCGGCTATGGCTACACCTTC
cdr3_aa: CASSVDLGGGYGYTF

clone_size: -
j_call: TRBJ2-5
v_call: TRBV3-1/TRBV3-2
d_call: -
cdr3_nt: TGTGCCAGCAGCCAAGTGAGGAGGGACCAAGAGACCCAGTACTTC
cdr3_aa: CASSQVRRDQETQYF

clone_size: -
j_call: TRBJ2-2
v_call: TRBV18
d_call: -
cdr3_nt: TGTGCCAGCTCACCACCTCCACAGAACACCGGGGAGCTGTTTTTT
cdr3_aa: CASSPPPQNTGELFF

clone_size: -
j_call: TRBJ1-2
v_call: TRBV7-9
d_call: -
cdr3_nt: TGTGCCAGCAGCTTTGCGGGACGGACTAAAGCTAACTATGGCTACACCTTC
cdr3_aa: CASSFAGRTKANYGYTF

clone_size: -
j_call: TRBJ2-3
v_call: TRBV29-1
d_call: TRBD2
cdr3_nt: TGCAGCCTAAGCGGGGTTGGGGCAGATACGCAGTATTTT
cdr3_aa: CSLSGVGADTQYF

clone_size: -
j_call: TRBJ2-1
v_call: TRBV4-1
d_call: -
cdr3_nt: TGCGCCAGCAGCCAGAGCGGAAGCTCCTACAATGAGCAGTTCTTC
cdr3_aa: CASSQSGSSYNEQFF

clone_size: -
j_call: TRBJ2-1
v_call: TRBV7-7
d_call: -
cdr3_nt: TGTGCCAGCAGCTTGTTCCCAGGTCAAGACAATGAGCAGTTCTTC
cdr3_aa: CASSLFPGQDNEQFF

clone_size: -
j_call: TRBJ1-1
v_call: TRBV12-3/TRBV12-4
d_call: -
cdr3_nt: TGTGCCAGCGGGGCAGCGAGGAACACTGAAGCTTTCTTT
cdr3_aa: CASGAARNTEAFF

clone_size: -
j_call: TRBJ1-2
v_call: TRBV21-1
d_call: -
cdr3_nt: TGTGCCAGCAGCAAAGCGAGGACCCCGAGGGACTATGGCTACACCTTC
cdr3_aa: CASSKARTPRDYGYTF

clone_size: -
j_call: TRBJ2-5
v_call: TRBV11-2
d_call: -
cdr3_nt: TGTGCCAGCAGCTACAGGGTCCAAGAGACCCAGTACTTC
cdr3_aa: CASSYRVQETQYF

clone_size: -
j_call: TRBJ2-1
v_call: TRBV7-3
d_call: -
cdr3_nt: TGTGCCAGCAGCAAAATCAGGGGGGCGGTCGATGAGCAGTTCTTC
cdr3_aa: CASSKIRGAVDEQFF

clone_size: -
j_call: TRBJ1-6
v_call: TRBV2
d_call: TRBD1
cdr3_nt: TGTGCCAGCAGTGAACGGGCAGGGGGGCCGTATAATTCACCCCTCCACTTT
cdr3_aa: CASSERAGGPYNSPLHF

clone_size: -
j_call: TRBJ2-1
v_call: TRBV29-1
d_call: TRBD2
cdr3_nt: TGCAGCGTTGAAGGGGCTAGCGGGAGGGTAGATGAGCAGTTCTTC
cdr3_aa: CSVEGASGRVDEQFF

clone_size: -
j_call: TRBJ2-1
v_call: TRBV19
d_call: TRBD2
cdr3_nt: TGTGCCAGTAGAGTCCCCGGGAGGGGAAACAATGAGCAGTTCTTC
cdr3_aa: CASRVPGRGNNEQFF

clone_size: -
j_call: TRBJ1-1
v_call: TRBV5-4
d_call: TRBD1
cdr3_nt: TGTGCCAGCAGACTTACAGGGGGAGACACTGAAGCTTTCTTT
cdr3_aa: CASRLTGGDTEAFF

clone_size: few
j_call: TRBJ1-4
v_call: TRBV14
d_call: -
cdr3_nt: TGTGCCAGCAGCCCCTCAAGAGGCGGCGGTAGGGAAAAACTGTTTTTT
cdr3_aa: CASSPSRGGGREKLFF

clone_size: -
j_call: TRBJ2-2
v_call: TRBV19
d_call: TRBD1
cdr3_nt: TGTGCCAGTAGTCCCCCTCCGGGACAGGCGCCCCCGACGAACACCGGGGAGCTGTTTTTT
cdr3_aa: CASSPPPGQAPPTNTGELFF

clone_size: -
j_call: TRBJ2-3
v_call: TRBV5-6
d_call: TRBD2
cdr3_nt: TGTGCCAGCAGCTTGTCCCAGCGGGGCCAGGGAAATACGCAGTATTTT
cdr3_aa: CASSLSQRGQGNTQYF

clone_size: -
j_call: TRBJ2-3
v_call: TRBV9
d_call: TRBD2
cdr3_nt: TGTGCCAGCAGCGGGAGGGGCGGGAGTATCACAGATACGCAGTATTTT
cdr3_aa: CASSGRGGSITDTQYF

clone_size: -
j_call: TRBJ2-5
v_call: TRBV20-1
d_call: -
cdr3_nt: TGCAGTGCTAGCGGTGGAGAGACCCAGTACTTC
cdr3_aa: CSASGGETQYF

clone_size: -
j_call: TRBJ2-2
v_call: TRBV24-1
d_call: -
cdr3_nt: TGTGCCACCAGTGATACAAGGGAGCTGTTTTTT
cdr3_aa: CATSDTRELFF

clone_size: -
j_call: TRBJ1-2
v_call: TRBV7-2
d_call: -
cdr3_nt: TGTGCCAGCAGCGCGCGACTGGGTTTCGGGGGCTACACCTTC
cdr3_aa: CASSARLGFGGYTF

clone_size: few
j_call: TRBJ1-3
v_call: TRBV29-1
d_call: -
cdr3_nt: TGCAGCGTTGTGACCTCAGGGTTTCCCTACACCATATATTTT
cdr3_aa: CSVVTSGFPYTIYF

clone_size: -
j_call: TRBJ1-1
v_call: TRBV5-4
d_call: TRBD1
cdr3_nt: TGTGCCAGCAGCGGGGACAGCACTGAAGCTTTCTTT
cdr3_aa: CASSGDSTEAFF

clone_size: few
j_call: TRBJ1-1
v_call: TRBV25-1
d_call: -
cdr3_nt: TGTGCCAGCAGCGCTCAGGGGATATTAACGGCTTTCTTT
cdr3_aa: CASSAQGILTAFF

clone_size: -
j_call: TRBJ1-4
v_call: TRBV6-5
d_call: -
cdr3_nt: TGTGCCAGCAGTTACTCGACTGGGGGGAAACTGTTTTTT
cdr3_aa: CASSYSTGGKLFF

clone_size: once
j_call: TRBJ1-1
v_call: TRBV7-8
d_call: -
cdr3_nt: TGTGCCAGCAGCCCAAGGACAACTCCTATGAACACTGAAGCTTTCTTT
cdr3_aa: CASSPRTTPMNTEAFF